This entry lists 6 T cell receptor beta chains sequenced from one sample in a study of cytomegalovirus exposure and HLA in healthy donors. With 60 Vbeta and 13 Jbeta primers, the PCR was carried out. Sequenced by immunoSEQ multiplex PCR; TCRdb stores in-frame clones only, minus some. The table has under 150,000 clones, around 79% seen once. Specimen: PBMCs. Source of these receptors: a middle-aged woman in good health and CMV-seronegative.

In nucleotides, the CDR3 is TGCAGCGCCCCTGAGTATTATGGCTACACCTTC. This sequence encodes CSAPEYYGYTF. The chain recombines TRBV29-1 with TRBJ1-2; no clear D gene. CDR3 size: 11 residues. V lost 7 bases and J 5 bases, leaving 11 bases between the germline ends. The germline gives CDR1 SQVTM, CDR2 ANQGSEA.

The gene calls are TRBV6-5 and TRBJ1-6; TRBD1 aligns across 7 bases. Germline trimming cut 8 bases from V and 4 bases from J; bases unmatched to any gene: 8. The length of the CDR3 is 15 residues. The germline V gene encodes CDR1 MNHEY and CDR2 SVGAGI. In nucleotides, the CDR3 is TGTGCCAGCGCTTCCGAGGGACAGTATAATTCACCCCTCCACTTT. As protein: CASASEGQYNSPLHF.

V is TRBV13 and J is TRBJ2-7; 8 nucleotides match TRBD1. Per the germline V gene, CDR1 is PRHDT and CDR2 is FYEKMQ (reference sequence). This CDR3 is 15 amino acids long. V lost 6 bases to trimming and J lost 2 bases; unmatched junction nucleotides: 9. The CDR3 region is CASRPTGQGAYEQYF. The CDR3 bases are TGTGCCAGCAGACCCACCGGACAGGGCGCCTACGAGCAGTACTTC.

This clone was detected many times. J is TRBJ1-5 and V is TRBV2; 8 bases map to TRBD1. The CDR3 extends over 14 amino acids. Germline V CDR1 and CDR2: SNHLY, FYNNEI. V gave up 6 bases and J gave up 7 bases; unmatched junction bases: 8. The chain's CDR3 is CASRGQVWGQPQHF. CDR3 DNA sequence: TGTGCCAGCAGGGGACAGGTGTGGGGCCAGCCCCAGCATTTT.

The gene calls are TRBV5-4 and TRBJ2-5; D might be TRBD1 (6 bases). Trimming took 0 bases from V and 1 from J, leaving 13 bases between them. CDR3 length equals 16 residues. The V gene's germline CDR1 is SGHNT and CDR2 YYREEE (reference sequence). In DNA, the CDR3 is TGTGCCAGCAGCTTGGGGCAGGGGTGGCTCCAAGAGACCCAGTACTTC. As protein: CASSLGQGWLQETQYF.

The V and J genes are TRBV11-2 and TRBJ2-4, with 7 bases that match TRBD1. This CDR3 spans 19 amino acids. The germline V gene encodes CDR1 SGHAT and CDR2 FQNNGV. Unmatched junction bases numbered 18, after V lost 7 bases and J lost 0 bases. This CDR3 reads CASTQYARQGVIAKNIQYF. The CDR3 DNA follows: TGTGCCAGCACCCAATACGCCAGACAGGGCGTCATAGCCAAAAACATTCAGTACTTC.